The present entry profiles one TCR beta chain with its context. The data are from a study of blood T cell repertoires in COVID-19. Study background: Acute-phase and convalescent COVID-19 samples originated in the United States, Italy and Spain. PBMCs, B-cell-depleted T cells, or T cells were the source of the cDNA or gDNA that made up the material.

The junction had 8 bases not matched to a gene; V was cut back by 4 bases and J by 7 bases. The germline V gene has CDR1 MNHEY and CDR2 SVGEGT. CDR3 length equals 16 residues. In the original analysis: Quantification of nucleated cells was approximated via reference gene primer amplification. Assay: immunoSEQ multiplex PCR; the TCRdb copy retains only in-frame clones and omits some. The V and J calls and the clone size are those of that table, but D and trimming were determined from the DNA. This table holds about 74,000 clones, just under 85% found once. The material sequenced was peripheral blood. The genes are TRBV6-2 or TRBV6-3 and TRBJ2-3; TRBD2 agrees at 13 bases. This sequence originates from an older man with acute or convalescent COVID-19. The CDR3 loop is CASSFPGLAGSYTQYF. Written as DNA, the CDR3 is TGTGCCAGCAGTTTCCCGGGACTAGCGGGATCATATACGCAGTATTTT.